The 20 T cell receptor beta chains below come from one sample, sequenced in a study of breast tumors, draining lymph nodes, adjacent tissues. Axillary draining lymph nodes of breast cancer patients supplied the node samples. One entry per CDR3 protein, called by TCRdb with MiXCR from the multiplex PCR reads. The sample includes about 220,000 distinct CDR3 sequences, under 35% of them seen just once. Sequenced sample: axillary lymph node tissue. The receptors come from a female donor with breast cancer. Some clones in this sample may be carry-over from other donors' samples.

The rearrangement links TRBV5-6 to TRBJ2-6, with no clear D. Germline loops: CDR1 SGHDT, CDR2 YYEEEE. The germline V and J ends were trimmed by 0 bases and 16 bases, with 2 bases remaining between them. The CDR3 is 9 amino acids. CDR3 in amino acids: CASSLALTF. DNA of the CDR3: TGTGCCAGCAGCTTGGCACTGACTTTC.

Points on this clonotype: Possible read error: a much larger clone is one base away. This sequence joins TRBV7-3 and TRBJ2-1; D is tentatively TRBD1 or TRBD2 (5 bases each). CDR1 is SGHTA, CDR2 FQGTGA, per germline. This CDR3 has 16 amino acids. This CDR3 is CASGLARDPFYNEQFF. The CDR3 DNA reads TGTGCCAGCGGCTTAGCACGGGACCCCTTTTACAATGAGCAGTTCTTC.

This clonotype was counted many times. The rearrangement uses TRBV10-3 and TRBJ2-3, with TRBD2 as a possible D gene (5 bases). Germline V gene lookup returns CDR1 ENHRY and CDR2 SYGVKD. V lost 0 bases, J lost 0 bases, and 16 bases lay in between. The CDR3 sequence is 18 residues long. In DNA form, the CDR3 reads TGTGCCATCAGTGAGTCCCGTGGGAGCGGATTTAGCACAGATACGCAGTATTTT. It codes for CAISESRGSGFSTDTQYF.

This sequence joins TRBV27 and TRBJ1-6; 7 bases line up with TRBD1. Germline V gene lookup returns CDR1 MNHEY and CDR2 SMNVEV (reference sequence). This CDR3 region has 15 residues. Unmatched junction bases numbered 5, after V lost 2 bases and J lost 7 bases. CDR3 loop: CASSLDTGANSPLHF. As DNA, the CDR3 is TGTGCCAGCAGTTTAGACACAGGGGCGAATTCACCCCTCCACTTT.

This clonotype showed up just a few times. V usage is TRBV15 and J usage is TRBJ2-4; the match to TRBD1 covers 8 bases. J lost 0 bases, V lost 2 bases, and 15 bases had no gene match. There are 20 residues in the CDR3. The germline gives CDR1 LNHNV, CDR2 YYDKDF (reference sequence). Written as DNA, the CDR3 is TGTGCCACCAGCAGACTCGGGACAGGTCGAACCACACTAGCCAAAAACATTCAGTACTTC. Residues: CATSRLGTGRTTLAKNIQYF.

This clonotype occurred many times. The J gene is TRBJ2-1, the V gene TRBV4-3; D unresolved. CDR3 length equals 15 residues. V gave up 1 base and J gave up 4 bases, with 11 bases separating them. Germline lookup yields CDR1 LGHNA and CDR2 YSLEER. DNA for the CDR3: TGCGCCAGCAGCCAAGGGTTCTCCTCTTACAATGAGCAGTTCTTC. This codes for CASSQGFSSYNEQFF.

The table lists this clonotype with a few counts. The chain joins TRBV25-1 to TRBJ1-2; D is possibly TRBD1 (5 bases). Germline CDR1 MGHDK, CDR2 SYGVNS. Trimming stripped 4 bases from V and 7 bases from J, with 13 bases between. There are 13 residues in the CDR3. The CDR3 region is CASSGSSGGGYTF. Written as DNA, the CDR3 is TGTGCCAGCAGTGGATCCTCGGGGGGTGGCTACACCTTC.

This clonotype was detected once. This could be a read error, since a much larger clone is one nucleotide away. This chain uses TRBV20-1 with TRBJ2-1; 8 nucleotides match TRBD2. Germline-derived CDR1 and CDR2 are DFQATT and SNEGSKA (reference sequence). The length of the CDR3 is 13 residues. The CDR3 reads CGARDSAGLGQFF. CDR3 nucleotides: TGCGGTGCTAGAGATTCTGCGGGACTAGGGCAGTTCTTC.

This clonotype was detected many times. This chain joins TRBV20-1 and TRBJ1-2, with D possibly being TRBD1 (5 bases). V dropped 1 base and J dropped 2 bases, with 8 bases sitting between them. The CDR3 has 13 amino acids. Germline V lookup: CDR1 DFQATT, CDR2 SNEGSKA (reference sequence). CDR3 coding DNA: TGCAGTGCTAGAGTCCGGACAAACTATGGCTACACCTTC. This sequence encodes CSARVRTNYGYTF.

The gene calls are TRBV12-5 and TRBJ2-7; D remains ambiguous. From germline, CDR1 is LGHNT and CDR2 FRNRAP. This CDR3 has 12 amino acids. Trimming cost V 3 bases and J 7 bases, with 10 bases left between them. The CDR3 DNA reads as TGTGCTAGTGGTTTCCAACCACGGGAGCAGTACTTC. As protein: CASGFQPREQYF.

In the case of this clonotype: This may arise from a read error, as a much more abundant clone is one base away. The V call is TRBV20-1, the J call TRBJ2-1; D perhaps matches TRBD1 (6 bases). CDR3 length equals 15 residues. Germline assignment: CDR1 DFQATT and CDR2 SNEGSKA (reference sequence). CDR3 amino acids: CSAGQIKISSNEQFF. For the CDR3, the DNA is TGCAGTGCCGGACAGATCAAAATCTCCTCCAATGAGCAGTTCTTC.

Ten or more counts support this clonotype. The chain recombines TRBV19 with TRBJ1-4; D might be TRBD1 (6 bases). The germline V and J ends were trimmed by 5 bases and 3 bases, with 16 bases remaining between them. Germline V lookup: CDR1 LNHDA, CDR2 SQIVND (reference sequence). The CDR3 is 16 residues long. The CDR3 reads CASSGRSGASNEKLFF. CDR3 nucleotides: TGTGCCAGTAGTGGTCGATCGGGGGCCTCTAATGAAAAACTGTTTTTT. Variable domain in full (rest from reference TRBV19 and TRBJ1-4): DGGITQSPKYLFRKEGQNVTLSCEQNLNHDAMYWYRQDPGQGLRLIYYSQIVNDFQKGDIAEGYSVSREKKESFPLTVTSAQKNPTAFYLCASSGRSGASNEKLFFGSGTQLSVL.

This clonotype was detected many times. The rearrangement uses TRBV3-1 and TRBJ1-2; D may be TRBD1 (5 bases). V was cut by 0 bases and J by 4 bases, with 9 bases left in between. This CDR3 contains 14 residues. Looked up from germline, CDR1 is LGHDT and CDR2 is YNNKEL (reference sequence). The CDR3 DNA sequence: TGTGCCAGCAGCCAAGATTGGGACGGCTATGGCTACACCTTC. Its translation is CASSQDWDGYGYTF.

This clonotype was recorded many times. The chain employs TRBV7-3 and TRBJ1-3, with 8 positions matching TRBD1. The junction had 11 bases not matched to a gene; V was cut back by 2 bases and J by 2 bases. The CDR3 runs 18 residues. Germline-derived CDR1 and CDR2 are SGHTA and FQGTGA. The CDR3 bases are TGTGCCAGCAGCTTAGAGTGTACGGGACAGGTAGCTGGAAACACCATATATTTT. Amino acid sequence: CASSLECTGQVAGNTIYF.

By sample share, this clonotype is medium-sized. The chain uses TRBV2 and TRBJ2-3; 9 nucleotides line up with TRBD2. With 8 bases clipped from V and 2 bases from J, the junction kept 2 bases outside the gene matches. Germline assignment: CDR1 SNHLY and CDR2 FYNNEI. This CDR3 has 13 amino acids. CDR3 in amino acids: CASAGGITDTQYF. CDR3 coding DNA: TGTGCCAGCGCGGGGGGGATCACAGATACGCAGTATTTT.

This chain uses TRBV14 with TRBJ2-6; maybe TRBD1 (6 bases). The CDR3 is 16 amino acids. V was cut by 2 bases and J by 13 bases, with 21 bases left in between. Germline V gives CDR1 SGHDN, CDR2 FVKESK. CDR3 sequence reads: CASSQIWMLGATVLTF. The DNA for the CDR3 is TGTGCCAGCAGCCAAATCTGGATGCTGGGGGCAACGGTCCTGACTTTC.

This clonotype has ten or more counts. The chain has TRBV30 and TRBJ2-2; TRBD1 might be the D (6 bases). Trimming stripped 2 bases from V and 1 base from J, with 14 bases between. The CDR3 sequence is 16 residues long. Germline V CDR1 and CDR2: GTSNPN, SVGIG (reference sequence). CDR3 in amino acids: CAWSPTGWRNTGELFF. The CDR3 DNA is TGTGCCTGGAGTCCCACAGGGTGGAGGAACACCGGGGAGCTGTTTTTT.

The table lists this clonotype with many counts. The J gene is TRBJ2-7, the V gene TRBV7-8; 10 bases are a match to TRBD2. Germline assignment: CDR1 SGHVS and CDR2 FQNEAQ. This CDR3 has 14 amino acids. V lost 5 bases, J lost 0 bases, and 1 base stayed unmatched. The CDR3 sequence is CASSASGSSYEQYF. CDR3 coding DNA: TGTGCCAGCAGCGCTAGCGGGAGCTCCTACGAGCAGTACTTC. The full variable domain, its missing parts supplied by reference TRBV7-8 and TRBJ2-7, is GAGVSQSPRYKVAKRGQDVALRCDPISGHVSLFWYQQALGQGPEFLTYFQNEAQLDKSGLPSDRFFAERPEGSVSTLKIQRTQQEDSAVYLCASSASGSSYEQYFGPGTRLTVT.

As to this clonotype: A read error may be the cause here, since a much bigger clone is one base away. The CDR3 region is CAGKERQRTYNEQFF. The DNA for the CDR3 is TGTGCCGGTAAGGAAAGACAGAGAACCTACAATGAGCAGTTCTTC. The J gene is TRBJ2-1, the V gene TRBV19, with a tentative D call TRBD1 (5 bases). The CDR3 spans 15 residues. The germline gives CDR1 LNHDA, CDR2 SQIVND (reference sequence). Between the trimmed V and J ends, which lost 11 bases and 2 bases, there was a span of 19 bases.

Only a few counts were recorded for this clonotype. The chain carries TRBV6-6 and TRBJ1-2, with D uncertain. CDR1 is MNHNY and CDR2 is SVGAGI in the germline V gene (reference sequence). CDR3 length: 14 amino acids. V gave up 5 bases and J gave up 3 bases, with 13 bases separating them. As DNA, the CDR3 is TGTGCCAGCAGTCACACCGACGGTGACTATGGCTACACCTTC. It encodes CASSHTDGDYGYTF.